One and the same sample provided the 18 T cell receptor beta chains below, sequenced in a study of blood T cell repertoires in COVID-19. Sequencing was performed with immunoSEQ multiplex PCR; in TCRdb, only in-frame clones are kept and a portion is missing. The sample carries about 260,000 clones, approximately 79% recorded once. The specimen was PBMCs or T cells enriched from blood (not recorded which). The receptors originated from a man aged 30 to 45 with acute COVID-19.

The gene calls are TRBV27 and TRBJ2-6; 8 nucleotides line up with TRBD1. The CDR3 loop spans 19 amino acids. Per germline, CDR1 MNHEY and CDR2 SMNVEV (reference sequence). Germline trimming cut 4 bases from V and 1 base from J; bases unmatched to any gene: 12. The CDR3 nucleotides are TGTGCCAGCAGTTACCTTCCGGGACAGGTACATTCTGGGGCCAACGTCCTGACTTTC. Its protein product is CASSYLPGQVHSGANVLTF.

V usage is TRBV24-1 and J usage is TRBJ1-5; 10 bases fit TRBD1. The CDR3 length is 15 residues. V dropped 4 bases and J dropped 5; count of bases not matched to a gene: 4. CDR1 and CDR2 from the germline V gene are KGHDR and SFDVKD. The CDR3 loop is CATSDGGTGDQPQHF. Here the CDR3 DNA reads TGTGCCACCAGTGACGGAGGGACAGGGGATCAGCCCCAGCATTTT.

As to this clone: The junction differs from germline at one of its ends, possibly a read error. V gene TRBV5-1 combines with J gene TRBJ1-1; tentative D call: TRBD1 (6 bases). Germline assignment: CDR1 SGHRS and CDR2 YFSETQ. The CDR3 contains 16 residues. This CDR3 reads CASSLRAGAGNTEAFF. CDR3 DNA: TGTGCCAGCAGCTTGAGGGCAGGGGCTGGGAACACTGAAGCTTTCTTT.

The chain links TRBV27 to TRBJ1-2; D perhaps matches TRBD1 (5 bases). The CDR3 sequence is 14 residues long. Germline lookup yields CDR1 MNHEY and CDR2 SMNVEV (reference sequence). The germline V and J ends were trimmed by 5 bases and 2 bases, with 12 bases remaining between them. The CDR3 nucleotides read TGTGCCAGCAGTCTCCTTCAGGGAAACTATGGCTACACCTTC. Amino acids: CASSLLQGNYGYTF.

Note on this clone: One end of the junction is discordant with germline, which a read error may explain. The V call is TRBV5-1, the J call TRBJ1-1, with D perhaps matching TRBD1 (5 bases). The CDR3 consists of 12 residues. Germline V CDR1 and CDR2: SGHRS, YFSETQ. The CDR3 coding sequence is TGTGCCAGCCGGGGGGAGTCCACTGAAGCTTTCTTT. It yields the protein CASRGESTEAFF.

The chain joins TRBV2 to TRBJ1-5, with no clear D. Germline CDR1 and CDR2: SNHLY and FYNNEI. V lost 1 base to trimming and J lost 2 bases, with 6 bases between them. This CDR3 has 14 residues. The CDR3 protein is CASSEGGGNQPQHF. CDR3 DNA: TGTGCCAGCAGTGAAGGAGGAGGCAATCAGCCCCAGCATTTT.

The chain is built from TRBV5-4 and TRBJ1-2; no definite D call. V shed 2 bases and J shed 8 bases, with 10 bases lying between them. Germline V gives CDR1 SGHNT, CDR2 YYREEE (reference sequence). The CDR3 is 12 residues long. The CDR3 reads CASSFREEGYTF. As DNA, the CDR3 is TGTGCCAGCAGCTTTAGGGAGGAGGGCTACACCTTC.

V gene TRBV6-6 combines with J gene TRBJ1-5, with D perhaps TRBD1 (6 bases). CDR3 length: 16 residues. Per germline, CDR1 MNHNY and CDR2 SVGAGI (reference sequence). V was trimmed by 2 bases and J by 4 bases, leaving 15 bases between them. CDR3 sequence reads: CASSYEVGGRNQPQHF. The CDR3 DNA follows: TGTGCCAGCAGTTACGAGGTAGGGGGAAGGAATCAGCCCCAGCATTTT.

This chain joins TRBV14 and TRBJ1-3; D might be TRBD1 (5 bases). V lost 5 bases and J lost 4, with 15 bases in between. The CDR3 contains 15 residues. The germline V gene has CDR1 SGHDN and CDR2 FVKESK. This CDR3 reads CASSLIGAEGNTIYF. As DNA, the CDR3 is TGTGCCAGCAGCTTGATAGGGGCTGAGGGAAACACCATATATTTT.

The chain joins TRBV4-2 to TRBJ2-4; 12 bases map to TRBD2. After removal of 4 bases from V and 5 bases from J, the junction contained 6 bases not matched to a gene. The CDR3 has 16 amino acids. CDR1 LGHNA and CDR2 YNFKEQ come from the germline V gene. The CDR3, as DNA: TGTGCCAGCAGCCCTTCTAGCGGGGGGGTCGAAAACATTCAGTACTTC. Its translation is CASSPSSGGVENIQYF.

This chain connects TRBV12-5 to TRBJ2-3; 11 bases fit TRBD2. Per the germline V gene, CDR1 is LGHNT and CDR2 is FRNRAP. With V trimmed by 0 bases and J by 2 bases, 10 bases remained unmatched. The CDR3 consists of 19 residues. The CDR3 here is CASGLVPSSSGGFTDTQYF. The CDR3 region has the DNA TGTGCTAGTGGTTTGGTTCCTTCCTCTAGCGGGGGGTTCACAGATACGCAGTATTTT.

The V and J genes are TRBV5-1 and TRBJ1-6; TRBD1 matches at 7 bases. Germline V lookup: CDR1 SGHRS, CDR2 YFSETQ. J lost 11 bases, V lost 2 bases, and 13 bases had no gene match. The CDR3 extends over 16 amino acids. CDR3 DNA sequence: TGCGCCAGCAGCTTTCTCGTCTCAAACCAGGGGGCACCCCTCCACTTT. This gives the protein CASSFLVSNQGAPLHF.

In regard to this clone: At one of its ends the junction is not consistent with the germline gene, which may arise from a read error. The genes are TRBV5-1 and TRBJ2-3; 8 nucleotides align to TRBD2. Per the germline V gene, CDR1 is SGHRS and CDR2 is YFSETQ. There are 17 residues in the CDR3. CDR3 nucleotide sequence: TGTGCCAGCAGCCAGGGTCAACGGGAGGGCCGCGCAGATACGCAGTATTTT. Residues: CASSQGQREGRADTQYF.

This clone has just a few counts. J is TRBJ2-1 and V is TRBV9; the D is unclear. CDR1 and CDR2 (germline): SGDLS, YYNGEE. This CDR3 is 13 amino acids long. The ends were cut back, 5 bases at V and 8 bases at J, with 14 bases in the middle. CDR3 loop: CASSLSSNYEQFF. The CDR3 DNA reads as TGTGCCAGCAGTCTATCTAGTAACTATGAGCAGTTCTTC.

This chain connects TRBV11-2 to TRBJ2-2, with D possibly TRBD2 on 5 matching bases. Trimming cost V 0 bases and J 4 bases, with 12 bases left between them. The CDR3 sequence is 16 residues long. The V gene's germline CDR1 is SGHAT and CDR2 FQNNGV. DNA for the CDR3: TGTGCCAGCAGCTTAGAAATAGTGCGGGTCACCGGGGAGCTGTTTTTT. Encoded protein: CASSLEIVRVTGELFF.

The CDR3 reads CATSSWGQRQETQYF. Here the CDR3 DNA reads TGTGCCACCAGCAGCTGGGGACAGCGCCAAGAGACCCAGTACTTC. V usage is TRBV15 and J usage is TRBJ2-5; TRBD1 matches at 7 bases. This CDR3 is 15 amino acids long. Looked up from germline, CDR1 is LNHNV and CDR2 is YYDKDF (reference sequence). V dropped 3 bases and J dropped 1; count of bases not matched to a gene: 5.

V is TRBV6-1 and J is TRBJ2-7; D is possibly TRBD1 (5 bases). CDR1 is MNHNS and CDR2 is SASEGT in the germline V gene. V was clipped by 3 bases and J by 1 base, with 13 bases between them. CDR3 length equals 15 residues. CDR3 DNA: TGTGCCAGCAGTGAGCCAGGGTTGAGATCCTACGAGCAGTACGTC. It translates to CASSEPGLRSYEQYV.

The chain has TRBV20-1 and TRBJ2-1, with a weak D call TRBD2 (5 bases). The V gene's germline CDR1 is DFQATT and CDR2 SNEGSKA (reference sequence). The germline V and J ends were trimmed by 4 bases and 8 bases, with 9 bases remaining between them. The CDR3 has 11 residues. CDR3: CSAKAAHEQFF. In DNA, the CDR3 is TGCAGTGCTAAAGCGGCTCATGAGCAGTTCTTC.